These T cell receptor beta chains were read from a single sample in a study of CD8 T cells in ankylosing spondylitis. From the 5' RACE reads, TCRdb called clonotypes with MiXCR, one entry per CDR3 protein. The data show 670,000 or so distinct CDR3 sequences, under 20% seen once. What was sequenced was blood, either unsorted or a sorted T cell fraction (not recorded which). Receptors originate from a male donor with ankylosing spondylitis. Each CDR3 is given with its conserved first and last residue. Fields, in order: D gene, V gene, J gene, clone size, CDR3 DNA, CDR3 protein. D genes are given only for firm matches. The size of a clone is reported for some rows only, either as once, few or many, or as a class for expanded clones.

d_gene: TRBD1; v_gene: TRBV5-1; j_gene: TRBJ2-7; abundance: NA; CDR3nt: TGCGCCAGCAGCGCCGGACAGGAGACCTACGAGCAGTACTTC; CDR3aa: CASSAGQETYEQYF
d_gene: NA; v_gene: TRBV7-9; j_gene: TRBJ2-3; abundance: NA; CDR3nt: TGTGCCAGCAGCTTAGCGACAACAGAGACGCAGTATTTT; CDR3aa: CASSLATTETQYF
d_gene: NA; v_gene: TRBV15; j_gene: TRBJ1-1; abundance: few; CDR3nt: TGTGCCACCAGCAGAGACAGTAGCAACACTGAAGCTTTCTTT; CDR3aa: CATSRDSSNTEAFF
d_gene: NA; v_gene: TRBV7-2; j_gene: TRBJ2-3; abundance: NA; CDR3nt: TGTGCCAGCAGCTTAACTTCCCTAGCGACAGATACGCAGTATTTT; CDR3aa: CASSLTSLATDTQYF
d_gene: TRBD1; v_gene: TRBV7-8; j_gene: TRBJ1-2; abundance: many; CDR3nt: TGTGCCAGCAGCTCATCGTCCGGGACAGGCTATGGCTACACCTTC; CDR3aa: CASSSSSGTGYGYTF
d_gene: NA; v_gene: TRBV7-8; j_gene: TRBJ1-2; abundance: few; CDR3nt: TGTGCCAGCAGCTTACATACAGGCTATGGCTACACCTTC; CDR3aa: CASSLHTGYGYTF
d_gene: TRBD2; v_gene: TRBV12-3/TRBV12-4; j_gene: TRBJ2-5; abundance: many; CDR3nt: TGTGCCAGCAGTGAACTAGCGGGAGAAGAGACCCAGTACTTC; CDR3aa: CASSELAGEETQYF
d_gene: NA; v_gene: TRBV7-9; j_gene: TRBJ2-2; abundance: few; CDR3nt: TGTGCCAGCAGCTTATCGATAGGGACAACAACCGGGGAGCTGTTTTTT; CDR3aa: CASSLSIGTTTGELFF
d_gene: NA; v_gene: TRBV5-1; j_gene: TRBJ2-2; abundance: NA; CDR3nt: TGCGCCAGCAGCTACGTAACTAGCCAATACACCGGGGAGCTGTTTTTT; CDR3aa: CASSYVTSQYTGELFF
d_gene: NA; v_gene: TRBV4-3; j_gene: TRBJ2-1; abundance: NA; CDR3nt: TGCGCCAGCAGCCAAGGTGTCGGGGAAGCCTACAATGAGCAGTTCTTC; CDR3aa: CASSQGVGEAYNEQFF
d_gene: TRBD1; v_gene: TRBV20-1; j_gene: TRBJ2-7; abundance: few; CDR3nt: TGCAGTGCTCGCTTACTCAGGGACAGGCCAACCTACGAGCAGTACTTC; CDR3aa: CSARLLRDRPTYEQYF
d_gene: NA; v_gene: TRBV7-6; j_gene: TRBJ2-1; abundance: NA; CDR3nt: TGTGCCAGCCCCCTCGGGGGTACCTACAATGAGCAGTTCTTC; CDR3aa: CASPLGGTYNEQFF
d_gene: TRBD2; v_gene: TRBV3-1; j_gene: TRBJ2-4; abundance: few; CDR3nt: TGTGCCAGCAGCCAAGATCCCATGACTAGCGGGAGAGTTACCAAAAACATTCAGTACTTC; CDR3aa: CASSQDPMTSGRVTKNIQYF
d_gene: TRBD2; v_gene: TRBV4-2; j_gene: TRBJ2-5; abundance: NA; CDR3nt: TGTGCCAGCAGCCAAGATCAGAGCGGGAAGGAGACCCAGTACTTC; CDR3aa: CASSQDQSGKETQYF
d_gene: TRBD1; v_gene: TRBV28; j_gene: TRBJ2-5; abundance: NA; CDR3nt: TGTGCCAGCAACCCCCGGACAGGGTCTGCCCGAGAGACCCAGTACTTC; CDR3aa: CASNPRTGSARETQYF
d_gene: TRBD1; v_gene: TRBV29-1; j_gene: TRBJ1-4; abundance: few; CDR3nt: TGCAGCGTTGAAGCCAGGGGGGGGGAAAAACTGTTTTTT; CDR3aa: CSVEARGGEKLFF
d_gene: NA; v_gene: TRBV29-1; j_gene: TRBJ2-7; abundance: many; CDR3nt: TGCAGCGTTGCGACAGAGGGGCTAGCCTACGAGCAGTACTTC; CDR3aa: CSVATEGLAYEQYF
d_gene: NA; v_gene: TRBV7-2; j_gene: TRBJ1-1; abundance: NA; CDR3nt: TGTGCCAGCAGCTTAAATAGGGTGGGGCAGAAAGCTTTCTTT; CDR3aa: CASSLNRVGQKAFF
d_gene: NA; v_gene: TRBV5-1; j_gene: TRBJ1-5; abundance: few; CDR3nt: TGCGCCAGCAGCATCGACAGCCAAAATCAGCCCCAGCATTTT; CDR3aa: CASSIDSQNQPQHF
d_gene: NA; v_gene: TRBV7-9; j_gene: TRBJ2-1; abundance: few; CDR3nt: TGTGCCAGCAGCGCCGGGGGTATCTCCTACAATGAGCAGTTCTTC; CDR3aa: CASSAGGISYNEQFF
d_gene: TRBD1; v_gene: TRBV6-1; j_gene: TRBJ1-1; abundance: many; CDR3nt: TGTGCCAGCAGCCCCGGGACAGTGAACACTGAAGCTTTCTTT; CDR3aa: CASSPGTVNTEAFF
d_gene: TRBD2; v_gene: TRBV29-1; j_gene: TRBJ2-7; abundance: few; CDR3nt: TGCAGCGCATGGACTAGCGGGAGGGTGAGTCACGAGCAGTACTTC; CDR3aa: CSAWTSGRVSHEQYF
d_gene: NA; v_gene: TRBV11-2; j_gene: TRBJ2-1; abundance: NA; CDR3nt: TGTGCCAGCAGCTTAAGGCGGGCGGCCTACAATGAGCAGTTATTC; CDR3aa: CASSLRRAAYNEQLF
d_gene: NA; v_gene: TRBV7-6; j_gene: TRBJ2-7; abundance: NA; CDR3nt: TGTGCCAGCAGCTCCCTGTTAGGGGCCTACGAGCAGTACTTC; CDR3aa: CASSSLLGAYEQYF
d_gene: NA; v_gene: TRBV20-1; j_gene: TRBJ1-1; abundance: NA; CDR3nt: TGCAGTGCTAGAGAGGTGGGGGTGAACACTGAAGCTTTCTTT; CDR3aa: CSAREVGVNTEAFF
d_gene: NA; v_gene: TRBV5-1; j_gene: TRBJ2-1; abundance: few; CDR3nt: TGCGCCAGCAGCCCAGGGGGACTAACCTACAATGAGCAGTTCTTC; CDR3aa: CASSPGGLTYNEQFF
d_gene: NA; v_gene: TRBV24-1; j_gene: TRBJ1-5; abundance: few; CDR3nt: TGTGCCGCCGGGGCAAAGGGAGGTCAGCCCCAGCATTTT; CDR3aa: CAAGAKGGQPQHF
d_gene: NA; v_gene: TRBV29-1; j_gene: TRBJ2-3; abundance: NA; CDR3nt: TGCAGCGTTGAAGATATGACTTCAATGGGAGATACGCAGTATTTT; CDR3aa: CSVEDMTSMGDTQYF
d_gene: NA; v_gene: TRBV5-1; j_gene: TRBJ1-1; abundance: few; CDR3nt: TGCGCCAGCAGCTTCGCAGGGGAGGGCACTGAAGCTTTCTTT; CDR3aa: CASSFAGEGTEAFF
d_gene: NA; v_gene: TRBV7-9; j_gene: TRBJ1-2; abundance: NA; CDR3nt: TGTGCCAGCAGCTTACCGGATTCACTGGGGAACTATGGCTACACCTTC; CDR3aa: CASSLPDSLGNYGYTF
d_gene: NA; v_gene: TRBV20-1; j_gene: TRBJ1-2; abundance: few; CDR3nt: TGCAGTGCTGGACAACCGGGGCCGAACTATGGCTACACCTTC; CDR3aa: CSAGQPGPNYGYTF
d_gene: TRBD1; v_gene: TRBV6-1; j_gene: TRBJ1-5; abundance: NA; CDR3nt: TGTGCCAGCAGTGAACATCCCGGGACAGCGAACAATCAGCCCCAGCATTTT; CDR3aa: CASSEHPGTANNQPQHF
d_gene: NA; v_gene: TRBV5-6; j_gene: TRBJ1-1; abundance: NA; CDR3nt: TGTGCCAGCAGCTTGATGGGGGCTGTCACTGAAGCTTTCTTT; CDR3aa: CASSLMGAVTEAFF
d_gene: TRBD2; v_gene: TRBV4-1; j_gene: TRBJ2-1; abundance: NA; CDR3nt: TGCGCCAGCAGCCACCACAGGGTTTCCTTAGCGGGGCAGCTTAGCTCCTACAATGAGCAGTTCTTC; CDR3aa: CASSHHRVSLAGQLSSYNEQFF
d_gene: NA; v_gene: TRBV12-3/TRBV12-4; j_gene: TRBJ2-1; abundance: many; CDR3nt: TGTGCCAGCAGTTCCGATCGCCTACGGTACAATGAGCAGTTCTTC; CDR3aa: CASSSDRLRYNEQFF
d_gene: NA; v_gene: TRBV4-1; j_gene: TRBJ2-6; abundance: NA; CDR3nt: TGCGCCAGCAGCCAAGATCTTAGGTTCTCTGGGGCCAACGTCCTGACTTTC; CDR3aa: CASSQDLRFSGANVLTF
d_gene: NA; v_gene: TRBV6-2/TRBV6-3; j_gene: TRBJ2-2; abundance: NA; CDR3nt: TGTGCCAGTACGGGGGACGACACAATGACCGGGGAGCTGTTTTTT; CDR3aa: CASTGDDTMTGELFF
d_gene: NA; v_gene: TRBV12-3/TRBV12-4; j_gene: TRBJ1-1; abundance: few; CDR3nt: TGTGCCAGCAGTTTCAGTAATGAAGCTTTCTTT; CDR3aa: CASSFSNEAFF
d_gene: TRBD2; v_gene: TRBV12-3/TRBV12-4; j_gene: TRBJ2-1; abundance: NA; CDR3nt: TGTGCCAGCGGGCGACTAGCGGTATGGAATGAGCAGTTCTTC; CDR3aa: CASGRLAVWNEQFF
d_gene: NA; v_gene: TRBV20-1; j_gene: TRBJ2-3; abundance: few; CDR3nt: TGCAGTGCTAGAGTTACGGGGGCCTCAGATACGCAGTATTTT; CDR3aa: CSARVTGASDTQYF
d_gene: NA; v_gene: TRBV24-1; j_gene: TRBJ2-7; abundance: NA; CDR3nt: TGTGCCACCAGTGACCCAAGCAACTCCTACGAGCAGTACTTC; CDR3aa: CATSDPSNSYEQYF
d_gene: NA; v_gene: TRBV29-1; j_gene: TRBJ2-5; abundance: many; CDR3nt: TGCAGCGTTGTGTGGGGTGAGACCCAGTACTTC; CDR3aa: CSVVWGETQYF
d_gene: NA; v_gene: TRBV6-6; j_gene: TRBJ1-2; abundance: NA; CDR3nt: TGTGCCAGCACCCCGACAGGAGATTATGGCTACACCTTC; CDR3aa: CASTPTGDYGYTF
d_gene: NA; v_gene: TRBV6-5; j_gene: TRBJ2-5; abundance: NA; CDR3nt: TGTGCCAGCAGTTACTCGTGGGGGGGCAATGGCCAAGAGACCCAGTACTTC; CDR3aa: CASSYSWGGNGQETQYF
d_gene: TRBD1; v_gene: TRBV12-3/TRBV12-4; j_gene: TRBJ2-3; abundance: many; CDR3nt: TGTGCCAGCAGTCCCTCGACAGGGGGTTCCTTAACAGATACGCAGTATTTT; CDR3aa: CASSPSTGGSLTDTQYF
d_gene: NA; v_gene: TRBV30; j_gene: TRBJ2-2; abundance: few; CDR3nt: TGTGCCTGGAGTTGGGGTAACACCGGGGAGCTGTTTTTT; CDR3aa: CAWSWGNTGELFF
d_gene: NA; v_gene: TRBV29-1; j_gene: TRBJ2-2; abundance: NA; CDR3nt: TGCAGCGCCCATTGGGGGGGCTCGGGGGAGCTGTTTTTT; CDR3aa: CSAHWGGSGELFF
d_gene: TRBD2; v_gene: TRBV4-2; j_gene: TRBJ2-1; abundance: NA; CDR3nt: TGTGCCAGCAGCCAAAAGACCCCCGGCCTAGCGGGAGTAGGCTACAATGAGCAGTTCTTC; CDR3aa: CASSQKTPGLAGVGYNEQFF
d_gene: NA; v_gene: TRBV7-9; j_gene: TRBJ2-7; abundance: few; CDR3nt: TGTGCCAGCAGCTCTTCGGACTATCCGGGAGTCGAGCAGTACTTC; CDR3aa: CASSSSDYPGVEQYF
d_gene: TRBD2; v_gene: TRBV10-3; j_gene: TRBJ2-1; abundance: NA; CDR3nt: TGTGCCATCAGTGGTTGGACTAGCGGGAGTCCCAATGAGCAGTTCTTC; CDR3aa: CAISGWTSGSPNEQFF
d_gene: NA; v_gene: TRBV2; j_gene: TRBJ2-6; abundance: many; CDR3nt: TGTGCCAGCATCTCTGATGGGACTGGGGCCAACGTCCTGACTTTC; CDR3aa: CASISDGTGANVLTF
d_gene: NA; v_gene: TRBV18; j_gene: TRBJ1-5; abundance: NA; CDR3nt: TGTGCCAGCTCACGAGAGGCTGGGACACCTAATCAGCCCCAGCATTTT; CDR3aa: CASSREAGTPNQPQHF
d_gene: TRBD1; v_gene: TRBV15; j_gene: TRBJ2-7; abundance: NA; CDR3nt: TGTGCCACCAGCAGCCTTTTTACGGACAGGGAGGCAACCTACGAGCAGTACTTC; CDR3aa: CATSSLFTDREATYEQYF
d_gene: NA; v_gene: TRBV20-1; j_gene: TRBJ2-3; abundance: NA; CDR3nt: TGCAGTGCCTGGGTTGGTACGGAGGGCACAGATACGCAGTATTTT; CDR3aa: CSAWVGTEGTDTQYF
d_gene: NA; v_gene: TRBV4-3; j_gene: TRBJ1-1; abundance: NA; CDR3nt: TGCGCCAGCAGCCGAGGACGGAACACTAAAGCTTTCTTT; CDR3aa: CASSRGRNTKAFF
d_gene: TRBD2; v_gene: TRBV28; j_gene: TRBJ2-7; abundance: NA; CDR3nt: TGTGCCAGCACCTGGACTAGCGGGAGCTACGAGCAGTACTTC; CDR3aa: CASTWTSGSYEQYF
d_gene: TRBD1; v_gene: TRBV20-1; j_gene: TRBJ2-7; abundance: few; CDR3nt: TGCAGTGCTAGAGGGAATCGGGACAGGGTAACCTACGAGCAGTACTTC; CDR3aa: CSARGNRDRVTYEQYF